Detailed here is one T cell receptor (beta chain). Its antigen is unidentified. The data originate from a study of cytomegalovirus exposure and HLA in healthy donors. Study summary: The 130 or so validation repertoires were reported in a later analysis to have been generated on the same platform as the approximately 700 first-cohort repertoires.

Donors were drawn from the approximately 120-subject validation cohort, separate from the 666-subject first cohort. Only in-frame clones appear in the TCRdb table, and some are missing; sequencing was by immunoSEQ multiplex PCR. The sample shows 150,000 to 200,000 clones, about 81% of them seen only once. Study-wide results and limits: Usually a TCR sequence was rare, but some public TCRs were found in many donors.

This sequence was found in a woman between 25 and 40 years old in good health and CMV-seronegative. Sequences were obtained from PBMCs.

This CDR3 is CASSEQGGRQPQHF. In DNA, the CDR3 is TGCGCCAGCAGTGAACAGGGCGGACGACAGCCCCAGCATTTT. The rearrangement links TRBV10-2 to TRBJ1-5; the D gene is possibly TRBD1 (6 bases). This CDR3 contains 14 residues. Per the germline V gene, CDR1 is WSHSY and CDR2 is SAAADI. Trimming pared 3 bases from V and 7 bases from J, leaving 13 bases between.